This T cell receptor beta chain was obtained from a study of OX40 agonist ivuxolimab in advanced cancers. Notes on the research overall: Ivuxolimab, which targeted the costimulatory receptor OX40 (CD134), was an agonistic, fully human IgG2 monoclonal antibody. Intravenous ivuxolimab was administered to patients every 2 weeks at six dose levels: 0.01, 0.1, 0.3, 1.5, 3 and 10 mg/kg. Of the roughly 52 dose-escalation patients, hepatocellular carcinoma was present in around 20, melanoma in about 15, renal cell carcinoma in 9 and head and neck cancer in 9. A male proportion of 75% to 85% and a mean age of approximately 55 years, ranging from 23 to 79, were recorded for the dose-escalation cohort. Prior anti-PD-1, anti-PD-L1 or anti-CTLA-4 therapy was permitted, and checkpoint inhibitors had been received by around 40% of dose-escalation patients. Partial responses were achieved by three dose-escalation patients, of whom one had hepatocellular carcinoma and two had cutaneous melanoma. The purpose of peripheral TCRbeta sequencing was to test whether ivuxolimab changed TCR sequence diversity and led to clonal T-cell expansion. The paper reports the monotherapy dose-escalation portion (N of about 50 patients) of the phase I ivuxolimab trial.

Remarks on this clone: Its antigen is unknown. Base qualities are not at hand, and no much larger clone is one base apart.

CDR1 and CDR2 are read off the germline V gene as SGHDN and FVKESK. V and J are trimmed by 4 bases and 2 bases, and the gene matches miss 5 bases of the junction. Spanning cysteine to phenylalanine, the CDR3 consists of 16 amino acids. Left in the record is the CDR3 DNA by itself, 48 bases read in frame from the first base. Patients with a history of autoimmune disease or receiving systemic immunosuppression were excluded from the trial. Peripheral blood for TCR sequencing was drawn from every dose cohort at baseline, at cycle 4 day 1 and at cycle 7 day 1. The samples were taken from a phase I, first-in-human, multicenter, open-label dose-escalation trial of ivuxolimab. Adults with locally advanced or metastatic melanoma, renal cell carcinoma, hepatocellular carcinoma or head and neck squamous cell carcinoma were enrolled in the trial. Before TCR sequencing, CD4+ T cells and CD8+ T cells from peripheral blood were sorted into separate populations.

Overall study results and their limits: Low levels of normalized T-cell clonal expansion were also seen in some patients who did not respond. Clonal expansion of both CD4+ and CD8+ blood T cells was observed from baseline to week 6 at doses 0.1 to 3.0 mg/kg. Partial responders in the 0.1-3.0 mg/kg groups had among the lowest normalized peripheral clonal expansion, especially among CD8+ T cells. Which antigens the clonally expanded peripheral T cells were specific for was not determined. After ivuxolimab, expanded clones were on average more numerous among CD8+ T cells than among CD4+ T cells.

Genomic DNA was isolated from the sorted cells so that the TCRbeta CDR3 region could be sequenced. The immunoSEQ Assay was used for sequencing of TCRbeta CDR3 regions. TCRdb holds this immuneACCESS table with in-frame rearrangements only. Some clones are missing; in checked studies, unresolved V genes explain under half, and the rest has no known cause. Present in this sample are roughly 62,000 clones, roughly 84% of which were seen just once. The ten largest clones capture roughly 4.4% of the sample. The origin of this receptor is an adult with an advanced solid tumor such as melanoma, head and neck, liver or kidney cancer. The sequence is built from TRBV14 and TRBJ2-7; 13 nucleotides in the junction match TRBD2. Sequences were derived from CD4+ or CD8+ T cells sorted from blood, sampled in a trial of the OX40 agonist ivuxolimab. The DNA sequence reads TGTGCCAGCAGCCGGGGACTAGCGGGGATAACCTACGAGCAGTACTTC. Translated, it gives CASSRGLAGITYEQYF. The full variable domain, with segments outside the CDR3 supplied by the reference TRBV14 and TRBJ2-7 proteins, appears as EAGVTQFPSHSVIEKGQTVTLRCDPISGHDNLYWYRRVMGKEIKFLLHFVKESKQDESGMPNNRFLAERTGGTYSTLKVQPAELEDSGVYFCASSRGLAGITYEQYFGPGTRLTVT.